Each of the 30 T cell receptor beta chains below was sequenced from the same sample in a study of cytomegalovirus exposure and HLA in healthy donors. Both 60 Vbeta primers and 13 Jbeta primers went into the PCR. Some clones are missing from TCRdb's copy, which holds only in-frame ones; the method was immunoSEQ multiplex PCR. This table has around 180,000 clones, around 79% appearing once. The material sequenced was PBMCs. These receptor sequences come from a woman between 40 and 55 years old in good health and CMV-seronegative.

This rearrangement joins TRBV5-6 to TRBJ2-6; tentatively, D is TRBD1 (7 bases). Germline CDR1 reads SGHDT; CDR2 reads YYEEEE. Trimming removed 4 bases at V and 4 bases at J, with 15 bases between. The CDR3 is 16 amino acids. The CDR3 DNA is TGTGCCAGCAGCCCGGAGGGGGCGGAGGGGGCCAACGTCCTGACTTTC. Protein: CASSPEGAEGANVLTF. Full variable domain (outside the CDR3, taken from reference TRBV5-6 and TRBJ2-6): DAGVTQSPTHLIKTRGQQVTLRCSPKSGHDTVSWYQQALGQGPQFIFQYYEEEERQRGNFPDRFSGHQFPNYSSELNVNALLLGDSALYLCASSPEGAEGANVLTFGAGSRLTVL.

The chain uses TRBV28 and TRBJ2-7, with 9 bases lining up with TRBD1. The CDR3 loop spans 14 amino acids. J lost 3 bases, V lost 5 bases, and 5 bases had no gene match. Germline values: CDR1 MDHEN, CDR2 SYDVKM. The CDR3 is CASSEQGALYEQYF. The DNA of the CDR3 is TGTGCCAGCAGTGAACAGGGGGCTCTCTACGAGCAGTACTTC.

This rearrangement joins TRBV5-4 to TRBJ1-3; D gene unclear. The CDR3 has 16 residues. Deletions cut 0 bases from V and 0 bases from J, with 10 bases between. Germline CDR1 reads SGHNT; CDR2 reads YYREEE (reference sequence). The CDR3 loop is CASSLEGGISGNTIYF. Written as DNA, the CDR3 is TGTGCCAGCAGCTTGGAGGGCGGGATCTCTGGAAACACCATATATTTT.

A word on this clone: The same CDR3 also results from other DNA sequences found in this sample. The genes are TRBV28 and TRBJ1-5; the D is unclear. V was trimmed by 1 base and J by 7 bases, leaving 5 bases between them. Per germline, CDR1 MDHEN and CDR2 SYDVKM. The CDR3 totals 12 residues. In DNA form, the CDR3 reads TGTGCCAGCAGTTTATTTGGCCAGCCCCAGCATTTT. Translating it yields CASSLFGQPQHF.

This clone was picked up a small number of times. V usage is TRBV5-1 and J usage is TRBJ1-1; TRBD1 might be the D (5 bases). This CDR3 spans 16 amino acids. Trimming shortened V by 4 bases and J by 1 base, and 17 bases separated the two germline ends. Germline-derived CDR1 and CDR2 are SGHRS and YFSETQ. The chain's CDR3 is CASSLDFGAPNTEAFF. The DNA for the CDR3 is TGCGCCAGCAGCCTGGATTTTGGGGCGCCGAACACTGAAGCTTTCTTT. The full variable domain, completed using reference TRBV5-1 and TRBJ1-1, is KAGVTQTPRYLIKTRGQQVTLSCSPISGHRSVSWYQQTPGQGLQFLFEYFSETQRNKGNFPGRFSGRQFSNSRSEMNVSTLELGDSALYLCASSLDFGAPNTEAFFGQGTRLTVV.

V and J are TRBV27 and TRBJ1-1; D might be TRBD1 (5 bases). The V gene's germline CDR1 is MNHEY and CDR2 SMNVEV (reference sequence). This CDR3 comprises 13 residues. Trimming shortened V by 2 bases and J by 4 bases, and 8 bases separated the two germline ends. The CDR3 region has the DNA TGTGCCAGCAGTTTAGGGGGGAGCACTGAAGCTTTCTTT. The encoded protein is CASSLGGSTEAFF.

CDR3 sequence: CASSLLTGPYEQYF. CDR3 nucleotide sequence: TGTGCCAGCAGTTTATTGACAGGGCCCTACGAGCAGTACTTC. The V gene is TRBV28, the J gene TRBJ2-7, with 7 bases that match TRBD1. Unmatched junction bases numbered 2, after V lost 1 base and J lost 2 bases. CDR1 MDHEN and CDR2 SYDVKM come from the germline V gene. The length of the CDR3 is 14 residues.

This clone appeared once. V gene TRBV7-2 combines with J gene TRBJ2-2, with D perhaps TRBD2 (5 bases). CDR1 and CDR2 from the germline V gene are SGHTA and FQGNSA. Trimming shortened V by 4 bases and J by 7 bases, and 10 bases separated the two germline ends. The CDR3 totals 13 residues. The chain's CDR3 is CASSSDGGGELFF. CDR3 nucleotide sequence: TGTGCCAGCAGCTCAGACGGAGGCGGGGAGCTGTTTTTT.

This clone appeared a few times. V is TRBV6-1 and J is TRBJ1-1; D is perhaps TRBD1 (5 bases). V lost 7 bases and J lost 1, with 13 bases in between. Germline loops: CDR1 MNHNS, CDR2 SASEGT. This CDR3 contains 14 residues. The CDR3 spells CASIMGGRNTEAFF. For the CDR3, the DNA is TGTGCCAGCATCATGGGGGGGAGGAACACTGAAGCTTTCTTT.

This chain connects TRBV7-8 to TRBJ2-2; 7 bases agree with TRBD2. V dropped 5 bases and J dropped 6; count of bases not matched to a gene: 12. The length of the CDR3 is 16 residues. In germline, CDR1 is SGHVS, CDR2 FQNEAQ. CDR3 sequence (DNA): TGTGCCAGCAGCCCTACTAGCGCCCGAGGGTCCGGGGAGCTGTTTTTT. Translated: CASSPTSARGSGELFF.

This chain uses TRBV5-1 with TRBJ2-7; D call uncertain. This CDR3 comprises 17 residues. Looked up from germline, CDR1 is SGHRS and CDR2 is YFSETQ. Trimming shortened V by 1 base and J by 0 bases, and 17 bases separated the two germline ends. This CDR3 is CASSLSAAVASSYEQYF. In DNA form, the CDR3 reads TGCGCCAGCAGCTTGAGTGCGGCGGTGGCGAGCTCCTACGAGCAGTACTTC. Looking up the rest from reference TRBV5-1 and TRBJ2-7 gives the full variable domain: KAGVTQTPRYLIKTRGQQVTLSCSPISGHRSVSWYQQTPGQGLQFLFEYFSETQRNKGNFPGRFSGRQFSNSRSEMNVSTLELGDSALYLCASSLSAAVASSYEQYFGPGTRLTVT.

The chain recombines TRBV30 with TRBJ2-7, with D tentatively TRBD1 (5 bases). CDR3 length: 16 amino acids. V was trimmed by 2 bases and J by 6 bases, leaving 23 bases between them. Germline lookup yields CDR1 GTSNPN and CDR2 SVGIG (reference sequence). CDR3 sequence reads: CAWSHLRGRVPGEQYF. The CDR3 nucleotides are TGTGCCTGGAGTCACTTAAGGGGCCGAGTCCCCGGCGAGCAGTACTTC. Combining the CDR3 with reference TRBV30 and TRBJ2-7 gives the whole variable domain SQTIHQWPATLVQPVGSPLSLECTVEGTSNPNLYWYRQAAGRGLQLLFYSVGIGQISSEVPQNLSASRPQDRQFILSSKKLLLSDSGFYLCAWSHLRGRVPGEQYFGPGTRLTVT.

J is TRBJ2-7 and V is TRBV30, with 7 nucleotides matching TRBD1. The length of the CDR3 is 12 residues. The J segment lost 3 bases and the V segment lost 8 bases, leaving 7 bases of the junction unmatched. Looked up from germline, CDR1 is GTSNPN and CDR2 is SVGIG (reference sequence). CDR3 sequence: CAGSTGDYEQYF. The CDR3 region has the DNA TGTGCCGGCAGCACAGGGGACTACGAGCAGTACTTC.

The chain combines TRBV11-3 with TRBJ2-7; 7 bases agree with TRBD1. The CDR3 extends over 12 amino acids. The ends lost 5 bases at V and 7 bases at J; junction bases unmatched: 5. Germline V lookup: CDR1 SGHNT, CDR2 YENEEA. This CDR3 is CASSGRRGEQYF. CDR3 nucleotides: TGTGCCAGCAGCGGACGCAGGGGGGAGCAGTACTTC.

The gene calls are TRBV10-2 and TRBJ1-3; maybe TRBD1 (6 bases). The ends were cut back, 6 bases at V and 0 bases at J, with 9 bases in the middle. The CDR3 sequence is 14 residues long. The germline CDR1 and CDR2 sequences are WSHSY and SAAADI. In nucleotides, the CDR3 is TGCGCCAGCAGACGGACAGTCTCTGGAAACACCATATATTTT. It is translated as CASRRTVSGNTIYF.

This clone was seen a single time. The CDR3: CASSRDRVITGELFF. For the CDR3, the DNA is TGTGCCAGCAGTCGCGACAGGGTTATAACCGGGGAGCTGTTTTTT. V gene TRBV13 combines with J gene TRBJ2-2, with 7 nucleotides matching TRBD1. The length of the CDR3 is 15 residues. The germline gives CDR1 PRHDT, CDR2 FYEKMQ (reference sequence). Trimming at V came to 6 bases and at J to 5 bases, leaving 9 bases not matched to a gene.

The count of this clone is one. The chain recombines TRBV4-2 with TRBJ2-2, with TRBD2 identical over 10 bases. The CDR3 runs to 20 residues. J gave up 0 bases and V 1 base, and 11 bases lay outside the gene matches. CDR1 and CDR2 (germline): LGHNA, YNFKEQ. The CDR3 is CASSQAEVAGGFANTGELFF. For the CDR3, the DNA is TGTGCCAGCAGCCAAGCCGAGGTAGCGGGGGGCTTCGCGAACACCGGGGAGCTGTTTTTT.

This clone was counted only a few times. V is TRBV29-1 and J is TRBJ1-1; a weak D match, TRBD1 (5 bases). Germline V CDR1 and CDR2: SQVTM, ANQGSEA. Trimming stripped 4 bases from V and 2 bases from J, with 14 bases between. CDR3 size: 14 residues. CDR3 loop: CSVVLGGANTEAFF. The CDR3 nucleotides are TGCAGCGTTGTGCTCGGAGGGGCAAACACTGAAGCTTTCTTT. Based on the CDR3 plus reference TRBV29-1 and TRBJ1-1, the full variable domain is SAVISQKPSRDICQRGTSLTIQCQVDSQVTMMFWYRQQPGQSLTLIATANQGSEATYESGFVIDKFPISRPNLTFSTLTVSNMSPEDSSIYLCSVVLGGANTEAFFGQGTRLTVV.

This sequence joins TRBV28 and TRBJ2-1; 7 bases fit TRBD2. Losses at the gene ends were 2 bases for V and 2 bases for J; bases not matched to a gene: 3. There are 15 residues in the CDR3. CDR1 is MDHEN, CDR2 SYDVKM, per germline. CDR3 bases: TGTGCCAGCAGTTTACCCCTAGCGGCCTACAATGAGCAGTTCTTC. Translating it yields CASSLPLAAYNEQFF.

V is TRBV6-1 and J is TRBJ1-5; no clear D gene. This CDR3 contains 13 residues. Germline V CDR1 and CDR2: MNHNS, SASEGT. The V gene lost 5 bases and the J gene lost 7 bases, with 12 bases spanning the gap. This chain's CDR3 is CASSSAYRQPQHF. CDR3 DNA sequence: TGTGCCAGCAGTTCCGCCTATCGACAGCCCCAGCATTTT.

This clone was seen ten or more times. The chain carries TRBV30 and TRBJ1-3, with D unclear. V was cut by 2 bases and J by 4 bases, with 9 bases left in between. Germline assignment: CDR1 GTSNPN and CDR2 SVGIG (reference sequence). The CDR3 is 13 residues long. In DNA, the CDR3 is TGTGCCTGGAGTTCCGACGGGGGAAACACCATATATTTT. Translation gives CAWSSDGGNTIYF.

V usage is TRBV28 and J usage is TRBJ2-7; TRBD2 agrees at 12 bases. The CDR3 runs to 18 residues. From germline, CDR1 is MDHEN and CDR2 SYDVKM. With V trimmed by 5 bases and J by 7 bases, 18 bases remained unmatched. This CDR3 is CASSAMTRTSGIRGEQYF. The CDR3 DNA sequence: TGTGCCAGCAGTGCCATGACGCGGACTAGCGGGATACGAGGGGAGCAGTACTTC.

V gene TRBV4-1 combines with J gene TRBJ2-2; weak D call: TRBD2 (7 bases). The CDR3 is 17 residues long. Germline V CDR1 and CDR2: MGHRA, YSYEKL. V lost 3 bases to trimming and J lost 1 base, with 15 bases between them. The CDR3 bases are TGCGCCAGCAGCCACGGGTACGGGGGGCGGAACACCGGGGAGCTGTTTTTT. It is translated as CASSHGYGGRNTGELFF.

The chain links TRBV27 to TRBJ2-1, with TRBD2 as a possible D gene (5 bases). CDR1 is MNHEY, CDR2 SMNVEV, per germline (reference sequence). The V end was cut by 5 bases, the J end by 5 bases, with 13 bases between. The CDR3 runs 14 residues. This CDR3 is CASSRFSGNNEQFF. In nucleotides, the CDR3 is TGTGCCAGCAGTCGTTTCTCGGGGAACAATGAGCAGTTCTTC.

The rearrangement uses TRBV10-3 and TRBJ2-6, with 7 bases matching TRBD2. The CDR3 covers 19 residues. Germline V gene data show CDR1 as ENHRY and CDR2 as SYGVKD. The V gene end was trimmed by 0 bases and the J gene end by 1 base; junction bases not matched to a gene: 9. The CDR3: CAISESRGGLTSGANVLTF. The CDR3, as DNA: TGTGCCATCAGTGAGTCTAGGGGAGGGTTGACTTCTGGGGCCAACGTCCTGACTTTC.

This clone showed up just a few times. The CDR3 loop is CASSRLTGGDTQYF. CDR3 DNA sequence: TGCGCCAGCAGCCGGCTAACAGGGGGCGATACGCAGTATTTT. V gene TRBV4-1 combines with J gene TRBJ2-3, with 9 bases fitting TRBD1. This CDR3 is 14 amino acids long. Germline CDR1 is MGHRA and CDR2 is YSYEKL. The V and J ends lost 4 bases and 6 bases, in that order; junction bases with no gene match: 5.

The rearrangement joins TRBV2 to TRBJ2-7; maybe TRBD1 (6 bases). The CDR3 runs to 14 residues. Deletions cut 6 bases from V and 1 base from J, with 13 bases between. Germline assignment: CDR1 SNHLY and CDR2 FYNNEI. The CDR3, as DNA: TGTGCCAGCAGCAGACAGGCTTCTTCCTACGAGCAGTACTTC. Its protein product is CASSRQASSYEQYF.

The CDR3 DNA reads as TGTGCCAGCTCGACGGGACAGGCCGCTGGTCCGTCCGAGCAGTACTTC. Translation gives CASSTGQAAGPSEQYF. The chain carries TRBV18 and TRBJ2-7, with 8 bases that match TRBD1. The CDR3 extends over 16 amino acids. V trimming: 6 bases; J trimming: 6 bases; junction bases outside the gene matches: 16. Germline V gene lookup returns CDR1 KGHSH and CDR2 LQKENI.

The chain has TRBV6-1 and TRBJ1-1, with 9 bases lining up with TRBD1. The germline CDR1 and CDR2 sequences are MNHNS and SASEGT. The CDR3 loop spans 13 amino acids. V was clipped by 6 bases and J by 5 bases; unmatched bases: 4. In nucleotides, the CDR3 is TGTGCCAGCAGCGCGACAGGGGGGACTGAAGCTTTCTTT. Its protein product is CASSATGGTEAFF.

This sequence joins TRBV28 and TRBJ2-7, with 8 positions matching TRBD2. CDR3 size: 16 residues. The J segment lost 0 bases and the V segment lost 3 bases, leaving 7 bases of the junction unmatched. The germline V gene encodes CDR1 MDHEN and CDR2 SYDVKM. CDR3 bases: TGTGCCAGCAGTTTGGGGACTAGGGTAAGCTCCTACGAGCAGTACTTC. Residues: CASSLGTRVSSYEQYF.